Listed here are 26 T cell receptor beta chains from one sample, sequenced in a study of T cell responses to AZD1222 COVID-19 vaccine. Data came from immunoSEQ multiplex PCR; TCRdb stores just in-frame clones and leaves some out. The table lists approximately 150,000 clones, around 93% of them singletons. Specimen: peripheral blood, collected on day 0 of AZD1222 vaccination. Receptors were obtained from an adult in good health.

The V call is TRBV6-2 or TRBV6-3, the J call TRBJ2-1, with 11 bases that match TRBD2. The CDR3 runs to 16 residues. The V segment lost 5 bases and the J segment 6 bases; nucleotides outside the gene matches: 9. Germline values: CDR1 MNHEY, CDR2 SVGEGT. The CDR3 region is CASSRLAGLVANEQFF. CDR3 coding DNA: TGTGCCAGCAGTCGACTAGCGGGACTGGTTGCCAATGAGCAGTTCTTC.

CDR3 region: CASSPIPTGNYGYTF. The CDR3 DNA reads as TGTGCCAGCTCACCAATTCCGACCGGTAACTATGGCTACACCTTC. V usage is TRBV18 and J usage is TRBJ1-2; D is unclear. The CDR3 loop spans 15 amino acids. Germline V lookup: CDR1 KGHSH, CDR2 LQKENI. The germline V and J ends were trimmed by 2 bases and 1 base, with 11 bases remaining between them.

This chain uses TRBV18 with TRBJ1-1; D might be TRBD1 (6 bases). Looked up from germline, CDR1 is KGHSH and CDR2 is LQKENI. The CDR3 is 13 residues long. The ends were cut back, 5 bases at V and 5 bases at J, with 12 bases in the middle. CDR3 sequence: CASSGGAETEAFF. The CDR3 nucleotides are TGTGCCAGCTCAGGGGGCGCGGAGACTGAAGCTTTCTTT.

The rearrangement uses TRBV5-1 and TRBJ2-7; D might be TRBD2 (6 bases). The CDR3 totals 14 residues. The V end was cut by 3 bases, the J end by 0 bases, with 10 bases between. Germline V gene sequence: CDR1 SGHRS, CDR2 YFSETQ. The CDR3, as DNA: TGCGCCAGCAGCTCTCCGACTAGCTCCTACGAGCAGTACTTC. It codes for CASSSPTSSYEQYF.

V gene TRBV6-5 combines with J gene TRBJ1-2, with TRBD1 as a possible D gene (5 bases). Trimming stripped 7 bases from V and 2 bases from J, with 8 bases between. The CDR3 spans 12 residues. In germline, CDR1 is MNHEY, CDR2 SVGAGI. CDR3 sequence reads: CASKRGNYGYTF. The CDR3, as DNA: TGTGCCAGCAAAAGGGGAAACTATGGCTACACCTTC.

CDR3 amino acids: CASNLAGGPARGEQFF. CDR3 DNA: TGTGCCAGTAATCTAGCGGGAGGGCCCGCACGGGGTGAGCAGTTCTTC. The chain couples TRBV19 to TRBJ2-1; TRBD2 aligns across 12 bases. V trimming: 7 bases; J trimming: 9 bases; junction bases outside the gene matches: 13. The CDR3 loop spans 16 amino acids. Germline CDR1 reads LNHDA; CDR2 reads SQIVND (reference sequence).

This clone was observed once. This chain joins TRBV6-5 and TRBJ2-7; 10 positions match TRBD2. CDR3 size: 16 residues. The germline V gene has CDR1 MNHEY and CDR2 SVGAGI. The V segment lost 3 bases and the J segment 1 base; nucleotides outside the gene matches: 6. CDR3 amino acids: CASSYAGTSVSYEQYF. The CDR3 region has the DNA TGTGCCAGCAGTTATGCCGGGACTAGCGTTTCCTACGAGCAGTACTTC.

The chain joins TRBV5-1 to TRBJ2-5, with 9 nucleotides matching TRBD2. Germline V gene sequence: CDR1 SGHRS, CDR2 YFSETQ. Trimming took 5 bases from V and 5 from J; bases not matched to a gene: 10. The CDR3 has 15 residues. The CDR3 bases are TGCGCCAGCAGTACAAGAGCGGGGGGTAGGGAGACCCAGTACTTC. It encodes CASSTRAGGRETQYF.

The rearrangement uses TRBV10-3 and TRBJ2-2; no clear D. V shed 7 bases and J shed 0 bases, with 6 bases lying between them. The CDR3 is 13 amino acids. The germline V gene has CDR1 ENHRY and CDR2 SYGVKD. The CDR3 is CAIKKPNTGELFF. CDR3 bases: TGTGCCATCAAAAAGCCGAACACCGGGGAGCTGTTTTTT.

The chain recombines TRBV27 with TRBJ2-3; a possible D gene is TRBD2 (6 bases). CDR1 is MNHEY, CDR2 SMNVEV, per germline (reference sequence). The CDR3 spans 14 residues. Trimming shortened V by 1 base and J by 1 base, and 6 bases separated the two germline ends. In DNA form, the CDR3 reads TGTGCCAGCAGTTTATGGGGGGGCACAGATACGCAGTATTTT. Translating it yields CASSLWGGTDTQYF.

CDR3 loop: CASSQDIGVRTSEIGNEQFF. In nucleotides, the CDR3 is TGTGCCAGCAGCCAAGATATCGGCGTGAGGACTAGCGAAATAGGGAATGAGCAGTTCTTC. The V gene is TRBV3-1 (or the pseudogene TRBV3-2), the J gene TRBJ2-1, with 9 bases fitting TRBD2. In germline, CDR1 is LGHDT, CDR2 YNNKEL (reference sequence). There are 20 residues in the CDR3. Trimming took 0 bases from V and 7 from J; bases not matched to a gene: 19.

This chain uses TRBV5-4 with TRBJ2-3; 9 nucleotides agree with TRBD2. The V segment lost 0 bases and the J segment 4 bases; nucleotides outside the gene matches: 3. This CDR3 is built from 15 residues. Germline CDR1 reads SGHNT; CDR2 reads YYREEE (reference sequence). The CDR3 nucleotides read TGTGCCAGCAGCTTGGAAGCGGGAGGCCCAGATACGCAGTATTTT. It translates to CASSLEAGGPDTQYF.

The V gene is TRBV5-1, the J gene TRBJ2-5; D possibly corresponds to TRBD2 (5 bases). The CDR3 has 14 residues. Germline lookup yields CDR1 SGHRS and CDR2 YFSETQ. Trimming shortened V by 0 bases and J by 4 bases, and 10 bases separated the two germline ends. CDR3 DNA sequence: TGCGCCAGCAGCTTGGAGGGAGCGATAGAGACCCAGTACTTC. Residues: CASSLEGAIETQYF.

The J gene is TRBJ2-7, the V gene TRBV10-3, with D perhaps matching TRBD2 (6 bases). Germline V CDR1 and CDR2: ENHRY, SYGVKD. This CDR3 is built from 14 residues. Trimming stripped 2 bases from V and 4 bases from J, with 12 bases between. The CDR3 sequence is CAISEPGGAYEQYF. In nucleotides, the CDR3 is TGTGCCATCAGTGAGCCCGGAGGGGCGTACGAGCAGTACTTC.

The chain links TRBV28 to TRBJ1-6; no clear D gene. Germline V gene data show CDR1 as MDHEN and CDR2 as SYDVKM. Trimming took 2 bases from V and 7 from J, leaving 15 bases between them. CDR3 length: 16 residues. The CDR3 DNA sequence: TGTGCCAGCAGTTTAGTGGTCGGTTCGGGGAATTCACCCCTCCACTTT. Amino acids: CASSLVVGSGNSPLHF.

As to this clone: The same CDR3 can be traced to other DNA sequences in this sample. The rearrangement joins TRBV18 to TRBJ2-6; maybe TRBD1 (5 bases). CDR1 and CDR2 from the germline V gene are KGHSH and LQKENI. This CDR3 has 15 residues. V lost 2 bases and J 1 base, leaving 6 bases between the germline ends. CDR3 in DNA: TGTGCCAGCTCACCAGGGGCATCTGGGGCCAACGTCCTGACTTTC. Residues: CASSPGASGANVLTF.

This clone was found once. This rearrangement joins TRBV19 to TRBJ2-7; maybe TRBD1 (6 bases). CDR1 is LNHDA, CDR2 SQIVND, per germline (reference sequence). V dropped 5 bases and J dropped 0 bases, with 14 bases sitting between them. This CDR3 has 15 residues. This chain's CDR3 is CASSYFTGSSYEQYF. The CDR3 region has the DNA TGTGCCAGTAGTTACTTCACAGGGAGCTCCTACGAGCAGTACTTC.

The chain couples TRBV11-2 to TRBJ2-3; 8 nucleotides agree with TRBD2. Germline V gene data show CDR1 as SGHAT and CDR2 as FQNNGV. The CDR3 contains 16 residues. V trimming: 2 bases; J trimming: 1 base; junction bases outside the gene matches: 5. The chain's CDR3 is CASSLKSGGGTDTQYF. CDR3 coding DNA: TGTGCCAGCAGCTTAAAAAGCGGGGGAGGCACAGATACGCAGTATTTT.

The chain has TRBV18 and TRBJ1-2; D may be TRBD1 (5 bases). Germline lookup yields CDR1 KGHSH and CDR2 LQKENI. The V gene lost 0 bases and the J gene lost 8 bases, with 10 bases spanning the gap. The CDR3 sequence is 13 residues long. The CDR3: CASSPPGQFGYTF. In DNA, the CDR3 is TGTGCCAGCTCACCACCGGGGCAGTTCGGCTACACCTTC.

The CDR3 reads CASSLQGGNSPLHF. The CDR3 bases are TGTGCCAGCAGCTTACAGGGCGGTAATTCACCCCTCCACTTT. This sequence joins TRBV11-2 and TRBJ1-6, with D perhaps matching TRBD1 (5 bases). Looked up from germline, CDR1 is SGHAT and CDR2 is FQNNGV. Trimming shortened V by 2 bases and J by 6 bases, and 8 bases separated the two germline ends. The CDR3 loop spans 14 amino acids.

The chain recombines TRBV3-1 (or the pseudogene TRBV3-2) with TRBJ2-3; the match to TRBD2 covers 10 bases. In germline, CDR1 is LGHDT, CDR2 YNNKEL (reference sequence). V was pared by 2 bases and J by 0 bases, with 2 bases of the junction left unmatched. This CDR3 is 16 amino acids long. CDR3 bases: TGTGCCAGCAGCCAACTAGCGGGGGCTAGCACAGATACGCAGTATTTT. Translating it yields CASSQLAGASTDTQYF.

The V gene is TRBV7-6, the J gene TRBJ1-1; D gene unclear. Trimming pared 4 bases from V and 1 base from J, leaving 10 bases between. CDR1 is SGHVS and CDR2 is FNYEAQ in the germline V gene. The CDR3 spans 14 residues. The CDR3 here is CASSSGATNTEAFF. In nucleotides, the CDR3 is TGTGCCAGCAGCTCGGGCGCCACGAACACTGAAGCTTTCTTT.

The genes are TRBV30 and TRBJ1-1; D is unclear. V was pared by 0 bases and J by 6 bases, with 11 bases between. The CDR3 has 13 residues. Germline-derived CDR1 and CDR2 are GTSNPN and SVGIG (reference sequence). CDR3 in amino acids: CAWSVLADPEAFF. DNA of the CDR3: TGTGCCTGGAGTGTACTGGCAGACCCTGAAGCTTTCTTT. Supplemented by reference TRBV30 and TRBJ1-1, the full variable domain reads SQTIHQWPATLVQPVGSPLSLECTVEGTSNPNLYWYRQAAGRGLQLLFYSVGIGQISSEVPQNLSASRPQDRQFILSSKKLLLSDSGFYLCAWSVLADPEAFFGQGTRLTVV.

This clone was observed once. The chain recombines TRBV3-1 (or the pseudogene TRBV3-2) with TRBJ2-7; 11 bases align to TRBD2. V lost 1 base and J lost 1; bases outside the gene matches: 9. This CDR3 is 18 amino acids long. Germline-derived CDR1 and CDR2 are LGHDT and YNNKEL (reference sequence). In DNA, the CDR3 is TGTGCCAGCAGCCAAGGGCTAGCGGGGGGCGCCGGGTCCTACGAGCAGTACTTC. This encodes CASSQGLAGGAGSYEQYF.

V and J are TRBV19 and TRBJ1-1, with a possible D match to TRBD1 (6 bases). V lost 3 bases and J lost 6, with 11 bases in between. From germline, CDR1 is LNHDA and CDR2 SQIVND (reference sequence). The CDR3 contains 13 residues. Written as DNA, the CDR3 is TGTGCCAGTAGTATTCTCCAGGGGTCTGAAGCTTTCTTT. Its translation is CASSILQGSEAFF.

Points on this clone: Different DNA sequences within this sample yield the same CDR3. V gene TRBV10-3 combines with J gene TRBJ2-6; D unclear. This CDR3 region has 15 residues. V lost 2 bases to trimming and J lost 0 bases, with 5 bases between them. Per the germline V gene, CDR1 is ENHRY and CDR2 is SYGVKD. The CDR3 DNA is TGTGCCATCAGTGAGGCTTACTCTGGGGCCAACGTCCTGACTTTC. Protein sequence: CAISEAYSGANVLTF.